This is a list of T cell receptor beta chains from one sample in a study of blood T cell repertoires in COVID-19. Sequencing was performed with immunoSEQ multiplex PCR; in TCRdb, only in-frame clones are kept and a portion is missing. The sample has around 480,000 clones; around 90% are singletons. Input material: PBMCs or T cells enriched from blood (not recorded which). The source is a woman under 30 who had recovered from COVID-19. The CDR3 runs from the conserved cysteine through the conserved F or W. D genes are given only for firm matches. Rows give clone size only sometimes, using once, few, many, or a class for an expanded clone.

v_gene	abundance	d_gene	j_gene	CDR3nt	CDR3aa
TRBV18	.	TRBD1	TRBJ2-1	TGTGCCAGCTCACCGACAGGGGTCAATGAGCAGTTCTTC	CASSPTGVNEQFF
TRBV7-9	.	.	TRBJ2-3	TGTGCCAGCAGCTTATATCGGGGGACAGATACGCAGTATTTT	CASSLYRGTDTQYF
TRBV9	.	TRBD1	TRBJ2-1	TGTGCCAGCAGCGTAGGAACAGGGGGCTGGACTGAGCAGTTCTTC	CASSVGTGGWTEQFF
TRBV2	.	.	TRBJ1-5	TGTGCCAGCAGTGCGACAAGCTATAGCAATCAGCCCCAGCATTTT	CASSATSYSNQPQHF
TRBV3-1/TRBV3-2	.	.	TRBJ2-3	TGTGCCAGCAGCCGAGACTCGATAGCGGATACGCAGTATTTT	CASSRDSIADTQYF
TRBV30	.	.	TRBJ1-3	TGTGCCTGGAGTGTCCCGAGGGTAACTGGAAACACCATATATTTT	CAWSVPRVTGNTIYF
TRBV19	.	.	TRBJ2-7	TGTGCCAGTAGCACAGGATTCTCCTACGAGCAGTACTTC	CASSTGFSYEQYF
TRBV15	.	TRBD1	TRBJ2-7	TGTGCCACCAGCAGAGAGGGGGGGACAGGGAGCTCCTACGAGCAGTACTTC	CATSREGGTGSSYEQYF
TRBV10-3	.	.	TRBJ1-4	TGTGCCATCAGTGAGGACGGAGCAAATGAAAAACTGTTTTTT	CAISEDGANEKLFF
TRBV2	.	.	TRBJ2-3	TGTGCCAGCAGGCGGTCTGCGGCTAGCACAGATACGCAGTATTTT	CASRRSAASTDTQYF
TRBV4-2	.	TRBD2	TRBJ2-7	TGTGCCAGCAGCCCCACGGGCGGGGGTGGCGAGCAGTACTTC	CASSPTGGGGEQYF
TRBV14	.	TRBD1	TRBJ2-5	TGTGCCAGCAGCCCGAGCGTTGGGACAGGGACGAAAGAGACCCAGTACTTC	CASSPSVGTGTKETQYF
TRBV5-1	.	.	TRBJ1-4	TGCGCCAGCAGCCCCGGAGGGGTTAATGAAAAACTGTTTTTT	CASSPGGVNEKLFF
TRBV7-8	.	.	TRBJ2-7	TGTGCCAGCAGCTCGCGGGTCTCCTACGAGCAGTACTTC	CASSSRVSYEQYF
TRBV3-1/TRBV3-2	.	TRBD1	TRBJ2-1	TGTGCCAGCAGCCAAGTGGACAGGGGCAAGGGGAATGGGCAGTTCTTC	CASSQVDRGKGNGQFF
TRBV6-5	few	.	TRBJ1-6	TGTGCCAGCAGTTACTTTTCGGGGGATTCGAATTCACCCCTCCACTTT	CASSYFSGDSNSPLHF
TRBV5-8	.	.	TRBJ2-7	TGTGCCAGCAGCTTGGCCGGGACTTCCTCCTACGAGCAGTACTTC	CASSLAGTSSYEQYF
TRBV6-5	.	.	TRBJ1-5	TGTGCCAGCAGCTTAGATGGCAATCAGCCCCAGCATTTT	CASSLDGNQPQHF